What follows is one T cell receptor (beta chain) and its context. Antigen: not known. This sample was taken from a study of T cell responses to AZD1222 COVID-19 vaccine. Study outcomes and limitations: Baseline seropositivity characterized only six AZD1222 recipients. Researchers report vaccine-associated CD4 TCRs spanning spike, with dominance at 160-218 and 743-854.

This table comes from immunoSEQ multiplex PCR, and its TCRdb copy is limited to in-frame clones, with some not included. Here the sample spans about 140,000 clones, roughly 92% being singletons. The CDR3 runs 14 residues. The V gene's germline CDR1 is ENHRY and CDR2 SYGVKD. Trimming stripped 4 bases from V and 4 bases from J, with 13 bases between. Specimen: peripheral blood, collected on day 0 of AZD1222 vaccination. V and J are TRBV10-3 and TRBJ1-1; no reliable D call. The source of this sequence is an adult in good health. CDR3 sequence: CAISGWETGTEAFF. The CDR3 coding sequence is TGTGCCATCAGTGGGTGGGAGACGGGCACTGAAGCTTTCTTT.